One TCR beta chain is described in this entry. This clone came up many times. Its antigen is still unknown. The read stops 3 residues short of the end of the CDR3; the missing end is completed from the germline J gene. The sample is drawn from a study of T cell clonality in common variable immunodeficiency (dated by TCRdb to about 2015). Findings and caveats that apply to the study as a whole: According to the authors, finding the cause of the higher clonality in CVID would require sequencing the repertoires of T cell subpopulations. Even though DNA input was the same, control samples had an average of about 90,000 unique sequences each, compared with about 32,000 in CVID samples. CVID TCRbeta sequences were reported to have fewer deletions and N-nucleotide insertions and to lack highly modified clones with 13 or more V deletions. Increased TCRbeta clonality was found in CVID subjects compared with healthy controls (t-test p = 0.018), with the increase being most characteristic of about a third of subjects. Healthy controls shared more TCRbeta clones with each other than CVID subjects shared among themselves (p < 0.0001). Differences among patients in the CVID cohort limited the correlations between repertoire features and clinical complications.

The trim is 3 bases for V and 3 bases for J, with a gap of 7 bases between the germline ends. The CDR3 contains 12 residues, cysteine and phenylalanine counted. The CDR3 was read in part: 27 bases, with the frame set at base 1. CDR1 and CDR2, looked up from the germline V gene (reference sequence), are DFQATT and SNEGSKA. Most CVID patients and most healthy controls were of Caucasian heritage. From each donor, about 4.5 to 9 ml of heparinized peripheral whole blood was collected. Genomic DNA from adults with common variable immune deficiency (CVID) and from healthy adult controls was used for sequencing of TCRbeta CDR3 repertoires. The control group was made up of some 22 healthy adult volunteers (about ten male and roughly twelve female) whose ages ranged from roughly 23 to 70 years, with a mean age of approximately 37. To isolate peripheral blood mononuclear cells, diluted blood was subjected to density centrifugation over Hypaque 1077 or Ficoll-Paque. Genomic DNA was obtained from unsorted mononuclear cells through either Qiagen column purification or a centrifugation-based method.

For sequencing, equivalent amounts of genomic DNA were input from CVID and control samples. For every sample, a 60 bp segment covering the rearranged TCRbeta CDR3 region was amplified and then sequenced. The immunoSEQ assay, a bias-corrected multiplex PCR combined with high-throughput sequencing, was used to amplify TCRbeta. For the original study's pipeline: Each unique nucleotide sequence was treated as a clone and annotated with V, D and J genes, copy number and frequency. Sequences were labeled productive if in frame, and non-productive if out of frame or containing stop codons. As previously described, clonality was calculated on the basis of Shannon's entropy. The predicted amino acid sequences of productive clones were used to derive the mean CDR3 Kyte-Doolittle hydropathy. The R hclust function was used to hierarchically cluster scaled V gene usage with Manhattan distance and complete linkage. Sharing of clones by CDR3 amino acid sequence was evaluated through resampling of 12 repertoires per group over 100 rounds. The repertoires were screened for some 69 published EBV-specific TCRbeta sequences and 200 to 250 published CMV-specific TCRbeta sequences. Analysis left out two CVID samples that produced under 10,000 sequences, so 35 to 50 CVID repertoires remained. TCRdb took over this immuneACCESS table, retaining in-frame rearrangements with V and J assigned. Such tables are incomplete; in checked studies, under half of the missing clones stem from an unresolved V gene, and the remainder is unexplained. V and J calls and clone size follow that table, whereas D and trimming were derived from the DNA. The sample features around 60,000 clones, and none is a singleton. The ten top clones hold around 1.7% of the sample.

Sequenced input: peripheral blood mononuclear cells. The TCR comes from a person aged 18-70 years in good health. The chain joins TRBV20-1 to TRBJ2-3; the D region possibly corresponds to TRBD2 (6 bases align). CDR3 DNA (partial): TGCAGTGCTAGCGGGGGAACAGATACG. Its protein is CSASGGTDT. The entire CDR3 protein reads CSASGGTDTQYF.